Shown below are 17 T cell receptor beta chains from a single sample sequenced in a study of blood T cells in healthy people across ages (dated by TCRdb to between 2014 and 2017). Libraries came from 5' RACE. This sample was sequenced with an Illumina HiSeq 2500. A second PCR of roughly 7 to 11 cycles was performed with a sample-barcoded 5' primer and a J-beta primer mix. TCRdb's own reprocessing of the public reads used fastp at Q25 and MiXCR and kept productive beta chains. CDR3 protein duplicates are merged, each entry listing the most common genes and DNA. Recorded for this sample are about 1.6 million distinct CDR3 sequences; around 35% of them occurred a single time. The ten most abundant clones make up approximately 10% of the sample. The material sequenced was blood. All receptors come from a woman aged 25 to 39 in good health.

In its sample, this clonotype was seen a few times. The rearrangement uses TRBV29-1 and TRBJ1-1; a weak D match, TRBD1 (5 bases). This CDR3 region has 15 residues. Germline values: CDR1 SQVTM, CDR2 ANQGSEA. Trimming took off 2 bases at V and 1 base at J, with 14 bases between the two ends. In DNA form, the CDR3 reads TGCAGCGTTGAAAAGAAGGGGACGGGGAACACTGAAGCTTTCTTT. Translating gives CSVEKKGTGNTEAFF. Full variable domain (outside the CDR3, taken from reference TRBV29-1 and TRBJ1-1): SAVISQKPSRDICQRGTSLTIQCQVDSQVTMMFWYRQQPGQSLTLIATANQGSEATYESGFVIDKFPISRPNLTFSTLTVSNMSPEDSSIYLCSVEKKGTGNTEAFFGQGTRLTVV.

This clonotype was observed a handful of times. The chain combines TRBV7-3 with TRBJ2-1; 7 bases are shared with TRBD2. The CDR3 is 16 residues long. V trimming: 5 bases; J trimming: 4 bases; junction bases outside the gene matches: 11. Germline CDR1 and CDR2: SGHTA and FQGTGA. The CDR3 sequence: CASSRRASGSYNEQFF. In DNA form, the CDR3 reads TGTGCCAGCAGCCGTAGGGCTAGCGGTAGTTACAATGAGCAGTTCTTC. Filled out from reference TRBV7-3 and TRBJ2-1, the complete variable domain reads GAGVSQTPSNKVTEKGKYVELRCDPISGHTALYWYRQSLGQGPEFLIYFQGTGAADDSGLPNDRFFAVRPEGSVSTLKIQRTERGDSAVYLCASSRRASGSYNEQFFGPGTRLTVL.

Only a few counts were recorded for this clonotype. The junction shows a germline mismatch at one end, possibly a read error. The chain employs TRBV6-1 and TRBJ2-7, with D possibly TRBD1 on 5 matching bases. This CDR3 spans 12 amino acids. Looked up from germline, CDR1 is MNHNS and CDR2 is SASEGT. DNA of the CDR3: TGCGCCAGCAGGGTCACCACCTACGAGCAGTACTTC. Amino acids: CASRVTTYEQYF.

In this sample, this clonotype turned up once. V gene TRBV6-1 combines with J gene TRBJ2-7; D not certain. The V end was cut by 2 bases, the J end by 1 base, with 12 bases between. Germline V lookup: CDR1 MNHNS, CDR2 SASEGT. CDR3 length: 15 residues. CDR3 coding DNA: TGTGCCAGCAGTGAATTCACAATGGCGTCCTACGAGCAGTACTTC. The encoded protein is CASSEFTMASYEQYF.

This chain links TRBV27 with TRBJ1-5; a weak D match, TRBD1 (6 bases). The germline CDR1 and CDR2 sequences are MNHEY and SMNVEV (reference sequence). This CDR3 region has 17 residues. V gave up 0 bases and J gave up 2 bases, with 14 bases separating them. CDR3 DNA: TGTGCCAGCAGTTTATCAAAAGGGAAGGGGGGCAATCAGCCCCAGCATTTT. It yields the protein CASSLSKGKGGNQPQHF.

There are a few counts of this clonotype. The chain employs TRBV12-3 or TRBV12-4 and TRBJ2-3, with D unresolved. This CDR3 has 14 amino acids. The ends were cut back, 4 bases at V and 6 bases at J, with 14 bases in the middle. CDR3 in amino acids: CASSSFDLSDTQYF. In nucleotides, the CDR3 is TGTGCCAGCAGTTCTTTTGACCTCAGCGATACGCAGTATTTT.

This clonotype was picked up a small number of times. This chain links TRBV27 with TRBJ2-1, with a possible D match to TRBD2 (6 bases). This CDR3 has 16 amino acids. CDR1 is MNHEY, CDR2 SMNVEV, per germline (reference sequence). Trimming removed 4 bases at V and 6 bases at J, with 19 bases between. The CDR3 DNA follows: TGTGCCAGCAGTTCCAGTTCGGGAGAGTTCATCAATGAGCAGTTCTTC. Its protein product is CASSSSSGEFINEQFF.

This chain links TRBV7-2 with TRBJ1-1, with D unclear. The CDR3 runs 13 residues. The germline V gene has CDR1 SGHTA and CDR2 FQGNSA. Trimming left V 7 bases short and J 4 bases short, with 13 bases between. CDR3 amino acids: CASNRDKVTEAFF. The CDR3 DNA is TGTGCCAGCAATCGGGATAAGGTCACTGAAGCTTTCTTT. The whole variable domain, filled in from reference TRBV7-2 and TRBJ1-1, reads GAGVSQSPSNKVTEKGKDVELRCDPISGHTALYWYRQSLGQGLEFLIYFQGNSAPDKSGLPSDRFSAERTGGSVSTLTIQRTQQEDSAVYLCASNRDKVTEAFFGQGTRLTVV.

CDR3 sequence reads: CASSRLASYNEQFF. CDR3 nucleotides: TGTGCCAGCAGTCGTCTAGCGTCTTACAATGAGCAGTTCTTC. The J gene is TRBJ2-1, the V gene TRBV6-5; maybe TRBD2 (6 bases). The length of the CDR3 is 14 residues. Trimming removed 5 bases at V and 4 bases at J, with 12 bases between. Germline V gene lookup returns CDR1 MNHEY and CDR2 SVGAGI.

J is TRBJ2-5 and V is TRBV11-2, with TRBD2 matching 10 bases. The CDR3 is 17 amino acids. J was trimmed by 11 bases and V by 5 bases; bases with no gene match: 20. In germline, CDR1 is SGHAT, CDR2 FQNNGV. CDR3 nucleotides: TGTGCCAGCAGCCCCCCAGCGCTAGCGGGAGATGGGAATGAGCAGTACTTC. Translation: CASSPPALAGDGNEQYF.

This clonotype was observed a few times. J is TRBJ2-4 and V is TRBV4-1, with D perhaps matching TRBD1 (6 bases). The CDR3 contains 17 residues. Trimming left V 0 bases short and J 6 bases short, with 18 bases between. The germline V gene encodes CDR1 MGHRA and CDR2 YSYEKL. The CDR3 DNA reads TGCGCCAGCAGCCAAGATCTCGCACAGGGACGGAGAAACATTCAGTACTTC. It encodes CASSQDLAQGRRNIQYF.

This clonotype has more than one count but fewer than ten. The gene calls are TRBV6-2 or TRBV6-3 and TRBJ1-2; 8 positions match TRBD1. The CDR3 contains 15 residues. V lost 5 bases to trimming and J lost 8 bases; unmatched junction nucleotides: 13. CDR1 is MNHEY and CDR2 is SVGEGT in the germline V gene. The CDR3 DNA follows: TGTGCCAGCAGTCTCTGGACAGGGACTGAGGGAGGCTACACCTTC. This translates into CASSLWTGTEGGYTF.

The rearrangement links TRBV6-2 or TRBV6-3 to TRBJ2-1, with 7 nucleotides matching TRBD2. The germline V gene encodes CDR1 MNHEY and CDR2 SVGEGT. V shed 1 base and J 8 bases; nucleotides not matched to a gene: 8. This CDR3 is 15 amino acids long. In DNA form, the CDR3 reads TGTGCCAGCAGTTACTGGGGGGGGGGATATTATGAGCAGTTCTTC. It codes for CASSYWGGGYYEQFF.

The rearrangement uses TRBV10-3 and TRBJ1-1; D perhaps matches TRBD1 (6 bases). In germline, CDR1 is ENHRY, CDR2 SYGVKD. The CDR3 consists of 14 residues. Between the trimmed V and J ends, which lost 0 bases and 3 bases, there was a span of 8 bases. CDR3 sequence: CAISESTGYTEAFF. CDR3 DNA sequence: TGTGCCATCAGTGAGTCTACAGGGTACACTGAAGCTTTCTTT.

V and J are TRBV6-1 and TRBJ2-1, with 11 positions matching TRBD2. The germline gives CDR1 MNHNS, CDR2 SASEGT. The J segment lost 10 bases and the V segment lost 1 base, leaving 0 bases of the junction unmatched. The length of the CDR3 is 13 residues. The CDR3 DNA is TGTGCCAGCAGTGAAGGGACTAGCGGGGAGCAGTTCTTC. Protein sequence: CASSEGTSGEQFF.

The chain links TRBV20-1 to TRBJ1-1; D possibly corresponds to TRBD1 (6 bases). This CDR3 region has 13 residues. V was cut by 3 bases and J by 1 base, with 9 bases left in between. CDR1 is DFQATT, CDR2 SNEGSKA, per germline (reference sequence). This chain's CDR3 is CSARLTGNTEAFF. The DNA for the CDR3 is TGCAGTGCTAGGCTGACAGGGAACACTGAAGCTTTCTTT.

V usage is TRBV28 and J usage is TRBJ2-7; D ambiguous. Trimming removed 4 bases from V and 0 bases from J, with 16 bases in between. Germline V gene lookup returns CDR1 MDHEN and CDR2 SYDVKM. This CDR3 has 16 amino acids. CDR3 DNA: TGTGCCAGCAGTTCCCCTCGCAGAGCCGACTCCTACGAGCAGTACTTC. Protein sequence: CASSSPRRADSYEQYF.